These 15 T cell receptor beta chains came from one sample sequenced in a study of T cell responses to AZD1222 COVID-19 vaccine. Sequencing used immunoSEQ multiplex PCR; TCRdb keeps in-frame clones, though not all of them. The data contain about 140,000 clones, roughly 92% of them singletons. The starting material was peripheral blood, obtained on day 0 of AZD1222 vaccination. These TCRs come from an adult in good health.

This sequence joins TRBV19 and TRBJ1-1; the D is unclear. V was trimmed by 7 bases and J by 11 bases, leaving 17 bases between them. Germline V CDR1 and CDR2: LNHDA, SQIVND (reference sequence). The CDR3 runs to 12 residues. CDR3 nucleotides: TGTGCCAGTAATGAGGTGCCCGGATGGGCTTTCTTT. Its translation is CASNEVPGWAFF.

The sample holds a few counts of this clone. The chain is built from TRBV28 and TRBJ2-7, with a possible D match to TRBD2 (6 bases). Per the germline V gene, CDR1 is MDHEN and CDR2 is SYDVKM. There are 17 residues in the CDR3. Trimming cost V 3 bases and J 1 base, with 19 bases left between them. CDR3 in amino acids: CASSFRPGRAGSYEQYF. CDR3 DNA sequence: TGTGCCAGCAGTTTTCGCCCGGGTCGAGCGGGTTCCTACGAGCAGTACTTC.

The chain joins TRBV6-2 or TRBV6-3 to TRBJ2-7; TRBD2 aligns across 12 bases. Germline loops: CDR1 MNHEY, CDR2 SVGEGT. Trimming removed 4 bases from V and 0 bases from J; junction bases left unmatched: 7. The CDR3 has 17 residues. The CDR3 DNA reads TGTGCCAGCAGTTCGACTCTAGCGGGAGGGCCCTCCTACGAGCAGTACTTC. Translation: CASSSTLAGGPSYEQYF.

In its sample, this clone was seen a few times. The V and J genes are TRBV10-3 and TRBJ1-3; 8 bases line up with TRBD1. Germline loops: CDR1 ENHRY, CDR2 SYGVKD. The CDR3 runs to 18 residues. V shed 5 bases, J shed 2 bases, and the junction held 14 bases outside the gene matches. The CDR3 DNA reads as TGTGCCATCAGTCGACAGGGGATAGGTACTCTAACTGGAAACACCATATATTTT. Translation gives CAISRQGIGTLTGNTIYF.

The CDR3 DNA reads TGCGCCAGCAGCCAAGTGACGGGAGGCACTGAAGCTTTCTTT. Translating it yields CASSQVTGGTEAFF. The chain is built from TRBV4-1 and TRBJ1-1; D unclear. Germline V gene sequence: CDR1 MGHRA, CDR2 YSYEKL. This CDR3 has 14 amino acids. The ends were cut back, 1 base at V and 4 bases at J, with 10 bases in the middle.

The table lists this clone with a count of one. The chain combines TRBV2 with TRBJ1-2, with D maybe TRBD1 (5 bases). The germline V and J ends were trimmed by 5 bases and 2 bases, with 9 bases remaining between them. The CDR3 sequence is 13 residues long. Germline V gives CDR1 SNHLY, CDR2 FYNNEI. The CDR3 sequence is CASSKQVNYGYTF. The CDR3 region has the DNA TGTGCCAGCAGTAAACAGGTGAACTATGGCTACACCTTC.

This chain links TRBV6-5 with TRBJ1-4, with TRBD1 matching over 9 bases. Germline trimming cut 0 bases from V and 6 bases from J; bases unmatched to any gene: 2. CDR3 length: 15 residues. Germline V gene lookup returns CDR1 MNHEY and CDR2 SVGAGI. As DNA, the CDR3 is TGTGCCAGCAGTTACTCGGGACAGGGAGATGAAAAACTGTTTTTT. This gives the protein CASSYSGQGDEKLFF.

This clone was detected only once. The chain is built from TRBV7-3 and TRBJ2-3; TRBD2 matches 11 bases. CDR1 is SGHTA and CDR2 is FQGTGA in the germline V gene. This CDR3 has 15 residues. Unmatched junction bases numbered 6, after V lost 5 bases and J lost 5 bases. The CDR3 DNA is TGTGCCAGCAGCAAACTAGCGGGAGAAAGAGATACGCAGTATTTT. It yields the protein CASSKLAGERDTQYF. Supplemented by reference TRBV7-3 and TRBJ2-3, the full variable domain reads GAGVSQTPSNKVTEKGKYVELRCDPISGHTALYWYRQSLGQGPEFLIYFQGTGAADDSGLPNDRFFAVRPEGSVSTLKIQRTERGDSAVYLCASSKLAGERDTQYFGPGTRLTVL.

The count of this clone is one. The rearrangement links TRBV14 to TRBJ1-1; D unclear. This CDR3 has 13 residues. V dropped 8 bases and J dropped 4 bases, with 14 bases sitting between them. From germline, CDR1 is SGHDN and CDR2 FVKESK. This CDR3 reads CASARRFPTEAFF. DNA for the CDR3: TGTGCCAGCGCCCGGAGGTTCCCCACTGAAGCTTTCTTT.

This rearrangement joins TRBV7-7 to TRBJ1-5; no firm D call. Germline CDR1 SSHAT, CDR2 FNYEAQ (reference sequence). CDR3 size: 13 residues. V was shortened by 5 bases and J by 5 bases, with 10 bases between the two germline ends. CDR3 protein: CASSLEPDQPQHF. CDR3 DNA sequence: TGTGCCAGCAGCCTCGAACCCGATCAGCCCCAGCATTTT. Together with reference TRBV7-7 and TRBJ1-5, the CDR3 gives the full variable domain: GAGVSQSPRYKVTKRGQDVTLRCDPISSHATLYWYQQALGQGPEFLTYFNYEAQPDKSGLPSDRFSAERPEGSISTLTIQRTEQRDSAMYRCASSLEPDQPQHFGDGTRLSIL.

Remarks on this clone: Because the CDR3's place on the DNA is in doubt, the DNA is left out and the CDR3 is given as listed by TCRdb. V and J are TRBV7-2 and TRBJ2-1; the table names TRBD1, a call not compared with the DNA. Germline assignment: CDR1 SGHTA and CDR2 FQGNSA. The CDR3 length equals 12 residues, ends included. The CDR3: CASSHWGQGSFF.

The chain couples TRBV7-3 to TRBJ1-6, with a tentative D call TRBD1 (6 bases). With 0 bases removed from V and 8 bases from J, the gap between germline ends came to 14 bases. The germline V gene has CDR1 SGHTA and CDR2 FQGTGA. The CDR3 has 16 amino acids. In nucleotides, the CDR3 is TGTGCCAGCAGCTTAACGGGGGCCCGGTCGGATTCACCCCTCCACTTT. It translates to CASSLTGARSDSPLHF. Combining the CDR3 with reference TRBV7-3 and TRBJ1-6 gives the whole variable domain GAGVSQTPSNKVTEKGKYVELRCDPISGHTALYWYRQSLGQGPEFLIYFQGTGAADDSGLPNDRFFAVRPEGSVSTLKIQRTERGDSAVYLCASSLTGARSDSPLHFGNGTRLTVT.

The chain couples TRBV4-2 to TRBJ2-1; D gene uncertain. The CDR3 is 14 residues long. Per germline, CDR1 LGHNA and CDR2 YNFKEQ. V lost 0 bases and J 8 bases, leaving 11 bases between the germline ends. CDR3: CASSQEVDGDEQFF. Written as DNA, the CDR3 is TGTGCCAGCAGCCAAGAAGTAGATGGCGATGAGCAGTTCTTC.

This clone was observed a single time. V gene TRBV5-1 combines with J gene TRBJ1-1, with D unclear. This CDR3 region has 12 residues. V was pared by 1 base and J by 7 bases, with 8 bases between. Germline assignment: CDR1 SGHRS and CDR2 YFSETQ. The chain's CDR3 is CASSLNSDEAFF. The DNA of the CDR3 is TGCGCCAGCAGCTTGAACTCCGATGAAGCTTTCTTT.

This chain's CDR3 is CASSRTPSQDLYEQYF. CDR3 in DNA: TGTGCCAGCAGCCGAACTCCCTCACAGGACCTATACGAGCAGTACTTC. V usage is TRBV11-2 and J usage is TRBJ2-7, with TRBD1 as a possible D gene (5 bases). The V gene's germline CDR1 is SGHAT and CDR2 FQNNGV. This CDR3 is built from 16 residues. V shed 5 bases and J shed 4 bases, with 21 bases lying between them.